The 13 T cell receptor beta chains below all came from one sample that was sequenced in a study of OX40 agonist ivuxolimab in advanced cancers. The protocol was immunoSEQ multiplex PCR, while the TCRdb copy is restricted to in-frame clones and leaves out a portion. Of more than 85,000 clones listed, roughly 91% are singletons. The sequenced sample was CD4+ or CD8+ T cells sorted from blood, obtained in a trial of the OX40 agonist ivuxolimab. All receptors derive from an adult with an advanced solid tumor such as melanoma, head and neck, liver or kidney cancer.

The chain recombines TRBV28 with TRBJ1-5; D is possibly TRBD1 (6 bases). The CDR3 loop spans 15 amino acids. Germline CDR1 MDHEN, CDR2 SYDVKM. Trimming shortened V by 6 bases and J by 6 bases, and 18 bases separated the two germline ends. The CDR3 spells CASRYRAASGQPQHF. The CDR3 region has the DNA TGTGCCAGCAGATACAGGGCTGCTTCGGGTCAGCCCCAGCATTTT.

V usage is TRBV14 and J usage is TRBJ2-5; D call uncertain. The V end lost 1 base, the J end lost 3 bases, and 12 bases lay between the germline ends. Looked up from germline, CDR1 is SGHDN and CDR2 is FVKESK. The CDR3 has 15 amino acids. The CDR3 protein is CASSQGLGGEETQYF. In DNA form, the CDR3 reads TGTGCCAGCAGCCAAGGCCTAGGTGGGGAAGAGACCCAGTACTTC.

This clone was observed a few times. The genes are TRBV30 and TRBJ1-5; tentatively, D is TRBD1 (5 bases). V lost 2 bases and J 6 bases, leaving 11 bases between the germline ends. CDR1 is GTSNPN, CDR2 SVGIG, per germline (reference sequence). The CDR3 is 13 amino acids. CDR3 sequence (DNA): TGTGCCTGGAGTCAAGCGGGGGGTCAGCCCCAGCATTTT. This sequence encodes CAWSQAGGQPQHF.

This clone appeared once. V is TRBV30 and J is TRBJ2-7; TRBD2 matches at 10 bases. Germline CDR1 reads GTSNPN; CDR2 reads SVGIG (reference sequence). The length of the CDR3 is 12 residues. Germline trimming cut 4 bases from V and 4 bases from J; bases unmatched to any gene: 1. The CDR3 reads CAWTTSGYEQYF. CDR3 bases: TGTGCCTGGACGACTAGCGGGTACGAGCAGTACTTC.

The CDR3 DNA reads TGTGCCAGCAGTTTTACTGAAACTGGAAACACCATATATTTT. Translating it yields CASSFTETGNTIYF. This chain joins TRBV28 and TRBJ1-3; D ambiguous. Germline CDR1 and CDR2: MDHEN and SYDVKM. The CDR3 consists of 14 residues. V was pared by 3 bases and J by 2 bases, with 8 bases between.

This chain connects TRBV4-3 to TRBJ1-1; 10 positions agree with TRBD1. Germline CDR1 and CDR2: LGHNA and YSLEER. Trimming took 4 bases from V and 4 from J; bases not matched to a gene: 0. This CDR3 has 13 amino acids. CDR3 in amino acids: CASSRTGGTEAFF. CDR3 coding DNA: TGCGCCAGCAGCCGGACAGGGGGCACTGAAGCTTTCTTT.

The V call is TRBV5-6, the J call TRBJ2-4; D not certain. Trimming stripped 0 bases from V and 0 bases from J, with 13 bases between. Per germline, CDR1 SGHDT and CDR2 YYEEEE. This CDR3 spans 17 amino acids. CDR3 bases: TGTGCCAGCAGCTTGGCCTCAGACTCTCTAGCCAAAAACATTCAGTACTTC. This codes for CASSLASDSLAKNIQYF.

The rearrangement joins TRBV6-1 to TRBJ1-2, with no clear D. This CDR3 is built from 12 residues. The germline gives CDR1 MNHNS, CDR2 SASEGT. The V and J ends lost 1 base and 10 bases respectively, with 10 bases between them. In DNA form, the CDR3 reads TGTGCCAGCAGTGAAGGCGCTATGGCCTACACCTTC. Its protein is CASSEGAMAYTF.

V usage is TRBV27 and J usage is TRBJ2-3; a weak D match, TRBD2 (6 bases). Germline V gene data show CDR1 as MNHEY and CDR2 as SMNVEV (reference sequence). The V gene lost 7 bases and the J gene lost 4 bases, with 24 bases spanning the gap. The CDR3 consists of 17 residues. Here the CDR3 reads CASTSIQGYLASDTQYF. DNA for the CDR3: TGTGCCAGCACTTCTATCCAGGGTTATCTAGCGTCAGATACGCAGTATTTT.

This rearrangement joins TRBV7-9 to TRBJ2-7, with D uncertain. Trimming cost V 8 bases and J 1 base, with 3 bases left between them. CDR3 size: 10 residues. CDR1 and CDR2 (germline): SEHNR, FQNEAQ (reference sequence). DNA for the CDR3: TGTGCCAGCGGTTCCTACGAGCAGTACTTC. It translates to CASGSYEQYF.

This clone was detected once. This chain joins TRBV10-3 and TRBJ1-5, with 9 positions matching TRBD1. From germline, CDR1 is ENHRY and CDR2 SYGVKD. The CDR3 covers 16 residues. J lost 6 bases, V lost 0 bases, and 6 bases had no gene match. The CDR3 sequence is CAISESTGQGRQPQHF. The CDR3, as DNA: TGTGCCATCAGTGAGTCGACGGGACAGGGTCGTCAGCCCCAGCATTTT.

The chain couples TRBV7-6 to TRBJ1-6, with D unclear. V lost 5 bases and J lost 6, with 8 bases in between. The V gene's germline CDR1 is SGHVS and CDR2 FNYEAQ. The CDR3 totals 13 residues. CDR3 coding DNA: TGTGCCAGCAGCCGTAGCTTTAATTCACCCCTCCACTTT. Protein sequence: CASSRSFNSPLHF. Looking up the rest from reference TRBV7-6 and TRBJ1-6 gives the full variable domain: GAGVSQSPRYKVTKRGQDVALRCDPISGHVSLYWYRQALGQGPEFLTYFNYEAQQDKSGLPNDRFSAERPEGSISTLTIQRTEQRDSAMYRCASSRSFNSPLHFGNGTRLTVT.

The rearrangement uses TRBV5-6 and TRBJ2-1; 9 nucleotides line up with TRBD1. This CDR3 is built from 13 residues. The V and J ends lost 2 bases and 8 bases, in that order; junction bases with no gene match: 2. The germline V gene has CDR1 SGHDT and CDR2 YYEEEE. The CDR3 bases are TGTGCCAGCAGCTTCGACAGGGGGGATGAGCAGTTCTTC. Amino acids: CASSFDRGDEQFF. Looking up the rest from reference TRBV5-6 and TRBJ2-1 gives the full variable domain: DAGVTQSPTHLIKTRGQQVTLRCSPKSGHDTVSWYQQALGQGPQFIFQYYEEEERQRGNFPDRFSGHQFPNYSSELNVNALLLGDSALYLCASSFDRGDEQFFGPGTRLTVL.